The rows below give T cell receptor beta chains drawn from one sample of a study of T cell responses to AZD1222 COVID-19 vaccine. Profiling relied on immunoSEQ multiplex PCR, and the TCRdb table lists in-frame clones only, not all of them. The repertoire consists of around 92,000 clones, with around 90% occurring once and the leading ten covering 7.5%. Specimen: peripheral blood, collected on day 0 of AZD1222 vaccination. The receptors were sampled from an adult in good health. CDR3s include the opening cysteine and the closing phenylalanine or tryptophan. The order of the fields is D gene, J gene, V gene, clone size, CDR3 protein, CDR3 DNA. The D gene is left open where the match is weak. Size is stated for part of the rows, as once, few or many counts, or as a class when the clone is expanded.

>TRBD1|TRBJ1-6|TRBV27|-
CASTVRQGQNSPLHF
TGTGCCAGCACGGTTCGACAGGGACAGAATTCACCCCTCCACTTT
>TRBD1|TRBJ2-7|TRBV20-1|-
CSAAGGYEQYF
TGCAGTGCGGCAGGGGGCTACGAGCAGTACTTC
>-|TRBJ2-1|TRBV25-1|-
CASSPQGGDQFF
TGTGCCAGCAGTCCCCAGGGGGGGGATCAGTTCTTC
>TRBD1|TRBJ1-2|TRBV27|once
CASSLDPGGDVGYGYTF
TGTGCCAGCAGTTTAGATCCAGGGGGCGACGTCGGCTATGGCTACACCTTC
>-|TRBJ2-5|TRBV15|-
CATSRDPGLGETQYF
TGTGCCACCAGCAGAGATCCCGGGTTGGGGGAGACCCAGTACTTC
>-|TRBJ1-5|TRBV21-1|-
CASSNESSYSNQPQHF
TGTGCCAGCAGCAATGAGTCGTCTTATAGCAATCAGCCCCAGCATTTT
>TRBD1|TRBJ1-6|TRBV7-9|-
CASSLDRPRSSPLHF
TGTGCCAGCAGCTTGGACAGGCCAAGGTCTTCACCCCTCCACTTT
>-|TRBJ1-5|TRBV2|-
CASTVQYGQPQHF
TGTGCCAGCACGGTCCAGTACGGTCAGCCCCAGCATTTT
>-|TRBJ2-7|TRBV28|-
CASSLGPGANEQYF
TGTGCCAGCAGTTTAGGTCCGGGGGCGAACGAGCAGTACTTC
>-|TRBJ1-1|TRBV27|-
CASSLSRVGTEAFF
TGTGCCAGCAGTTTATCGCGGGTGGGCACTGAAGCTTTCTTT
>-|TRBJ2-3|TRBV5-5|-
CASSFGQLTDTQYF
TGTGCCAGCAGCTTTGGGCAGCTCACAGATACGCAGTATTTT
>-|TRBJ2-3|TRBV5-1|-
CASSLARRGTVF
TGCGCCAGCAGCTTGGCTAGAAGGGGAACCGTTTTT
>-|TRBJ1-5|TRBV30|-
CAWSVRGPQHF
TGTGCCTGGAGTGTACGGGGGCCCCAGCATTTT
>TRBD1|TRBJ2-7|TRBV24-1|-
CATSDRQGDEQYF
TGTGCCACCAGTGATCGACAGGGGGACGAGCAGTACTTC
>-|TRBJ1-2|TRBV9|once
CASSVRGDYGYTF
TGTGCCAGCAGCGTAAGAGGGGACTATGGCTACACCTTC
>-|TRBJ1-1|TRBV29-1|-
CSVEDLGRGGTEAFF
TGCAGCGTTGAAGATCTCGGCAGGGGAGGCACTGAAGCTTTCTTT
>TRBD1|TRBJ2-3|TRBV5-1|-
CASSIQGLSTDTQYF
TGCGCCAGCAGCATACAGGGGTTAAGCACAGATACGCAGTATTTT
>-|TRBJ2-4|TRBV3-1/TRBV3-2|-
CASSTPYKNIQYF
TGTGCCAGCAGTACCCCCTACAAAAACATTCAGTACTTC
>-|TRBJ2-1|TRBV7-2|-
CASSLYWGNNEQFF
TGTGCCAGCAGCTTGTATTGGGGGAACAATGAGCAGTTCTTC
>TRBD1|TRBJ2-7|TRBV18|-
CASSDGTGEPYEQYF
TGTGCCAGCTCGGACGGGACAGGGGAACCCTACGAGCAGTACTTC
>TRBD2|TRBJ2-3|TRBV7-2|-
CASSWLAGGTDTQYF
TGTGCCAGCAGCTGGCTAGCGGGTGGCACAGATACGCAGTATTTT
>-|TRBJ2-5|TRBV24-1|once
CATSDNYGETQYF
TGTGCCACCAGTGACAACTATGGGGAGACCCAGTACTTC
>-|TRBJ2-3|TRBV9|-
CASSGGSTDTQYF
TGTGCCAGCAGCGGGGGGAGCACAGATACGCAGTATTTT
>-|TRBJ1-4|TRBV6-6|-
CASSPTAKLFF
TGTGCCAGCAGCCCGACGGCAAAACTGTTTTTT
>TRBD2|TRBJ2-3|TRBV7-2|-
CASSLATPGLGTDTQYF
TGTGCCAGCAGCTTAGCCACCCCGGGACTAGGCACAGATACGCAGTATTTT
>-|TRBJ2-7|TRBV5-4|-
CASSSEGGQPYEQYF
TGTGCCAGCAGCTCCGAGGGGGGCCAACCCTACGAGCAGTACTTC
>TRBD1|TRBJ1-3|TRBV27|-
CASSYRGPGNTIYF
TGTGCCAGCAGTTACAGGGGGCCGGGAAACACCATATATTTT
>TRBD2|TRBJ2-7|TRBV6-5|-
CASSYHGTTSTEQYF
TGTGCCAGCAGTTACCATGGGACTACCTCTACGGAGCAGTACTTC
>-|TRBJ1-2|TRBV7-6|-
CASSLRGDRNYGYTF
TGTGCCAGCAGCTTACGAGGGGACCGTAACTATGGCTACACCTTC
>-|TRBJ1-2|TRBV5-1|-
CASTLDSPNYGYTF
TGCGCCAGCACCCTGGACAGCCCTAACTATGGCTACACCTTC
>-|TRBJ1-5|TRBV27|-
CASSPYNQPQHF
TGTGCCAGCAGTCCTTACAATCAGCCCCAGCATTTT
>-|TRBJ1-1|TRBV10-3|-
CAISPSIAGITEAFF
TGTGCCATCAGTCCAAGTATCGCTGGGATCACTGAAGCTTTCTTT
>TRBD1|TRBJ1-1|TRBV19|-
CASSQGQGTNTEAFF
TGTGCCAGTAGTCAAGGACAGGGGACGAACACTGAAGCTTTCTTT
>TRBD1|TRBJ2-2|TRBV5-1|-
CASSHTTGTGVTGELFF
TGCGCCAGCAGTCACACAACCGGGACAGGGGTGACCGGGGAGCTGTTTTTT
>-|TRBJ1-2|TRBV27|-
CASWRAIYGYTF
TGTGCCAGCTGGAGGGCAATCTATGGCTACACCTTC
>TRBD1|TRBJ1-6|TRBV5-1|-
CASSFGGTGDLALHF
TGCGCCAGCAGCTTTGGTGGGACAGGCGATCTGGCCCTCCACTTT
>TRBD1|TRBJ1-1|TRBV18|-
CASSPAGGLNTEAFF
TGTGCCAGCTCACCGGCAGGGGGCCTGAACACTGAAGCTTTCTTT
>TRBD1|TRBJ1-5|TRBV6-2/TRBV6-3|-
CASSYRDRGALRGQPQHF
TGTGCCAGCAGTTACCGGGACAGGGGGGCTTTGAGAGGTCAGCCCCAGCATTTT
>-|TRBJ2-5|TRBV5-1|-
CASSLGELGTQYF
TGCGCCAGCAGCTTGGGGGAGTTAGGGACCCAGTACTTC
>-|TRBJ1-4|TRBV6-5|few
CASRDLGTVEKLFF
TGTGCCAGCAGGGACCTAGGGACGGTCGAAAAACTGTTTTTT
>TRBD1|TRBJ1-1|TRBV5-1|-
CASSPGGVDTEAFF
TGCGCCAGCAGTCCAGGGGGCGTGGACACTGAAGCTTTCTTT
>-|TRBJ2-3|TRBV30|-
CAKSSGVTDTQYF
TGTGCCAAAAGTAGCGGAGTCACAGATACGCAGTATTTT
>TRBD2|TRBJ2-1|TRBV14|-
CASSQDASGGPHNEQFF
TGTGCCAGCAGCCAAGATGCCAGCGGGGGGCCTCACAATGAGCAGTTCTTC
>-|TRBJ1-5|TRBV19|-
CASSMRTDSNQPQHF
TGTGCCAGTAGTATGCGGACAGATAGCAATCAGCCCCAGCATTTT
>TRBD2|TRBJ2-3|TRBV2|-
CASGGTSGRADTQYF
TGTGCCAGCGGAGGGACTAGCGGGAGGGCGGATACGCAGTATTTT
>-|TRBJ1-1|TRBV11-2|-
CASSVRGEAFF
TGTGCCAGCAGCGTCAGGGGTGAAGCTTTCTTT
>-|TRBJ2-3|TRBV18|few
CASSKDPGQSTDTQYF
TGTGCCAGCTCAAAAGATCCGGGCCAAAGCACAGATACGCAGTATTTT
>-|TRBJ2-7|TRBV3-1/TRBV3-2|once
CASSLIFSSEQYF
TGTGCCAGCAGCCTAATTTTCTCCTCCGAGCAGTACTTC
>TRBD2|TRBJ2-5|TRBV27|once
CASSFTSGRVETQYF
TGTGCCAGCAGTTTTACTAGCGGGAGGGTGGAGACCCAGTACTTC
>-|TRBJ2-2|TRBV12-3/TRBV12-4|-
CASSFQTAGELFF
TGTGCCAGCAGTTTTCAGACGGCCGGGGAGCTGTTTTTT
>-|TRBJ1-4|TRBV18|-
CASSPPEFREKLFF
TGTGCCAGCTCACCACCGGAATTCCGAGAAAAACTGTTTTTT
>-|TRBJ2-5|TRBV7-9|-
CASSLVGTQETQYF
TGTGCCAGCAGCTTAGTAGGGACCCAAGAGACCCAGTACTTC
>-|TRBJ1-5|TRBV6-5|-
CASSAGNLGQPQHF
TGTGCCAGCTCGGCAGGGAATTTGGGTCAGCCCCAGCATTTT
>TRBD2|TRBJ2-7|TRBV29-1|-
CSGEAGGPPYEQYF
TGCAGCGGGGAAGCGGGAGGGCCTCCCTACGAGCAGTACTTC
>-|TRBJ2-4|TRBV5-1|once
CASSLAPGAAKNIQYF
TGCGCCAGCAGCTTGGCCCCCGGGGCAGCTAAAAACATTCAGTACTTC
>-|TRBJ1-2|TRBV14|-
CASSPPVGTGDYGYTF
TGTGCCAGCAGCCCGCCAGTGGGGACCGGGGACTATGGCTACACCTTC
>-|TRBJ1-4|TRBV19|-
CASSPGQGATNEKLFF
TGTGCCAGTAGTCCTGGACAAGGGGCAACTAATGAAAAACTGTTTTTT